This T cell receptor beta chain was obtained from a study of blood T cell repertoires in COVID-19. The CDR3 extends over 17 amino acids. Germline V lookup: CDR1 MNHNY, CDR2 SVGAGI (reference sequence). Trimming cost V 5 bases and J 4 bases; bases outside gene matches: 8. Assay: immunoSEQ multiplex PCR; the TCRdb copy retains only in-frame clones and omits some. This table holds some 350,000 clones, more than 75% found once. Input material: peripheral blood. The chain employs TRBV6-6 and TRBJ2-3; TRBD2 agrees at 14 bases. The TCR comes from a human donor in a cohort sampled during active COVID-19. As DNA, the CDR3 is TGTGCCAGCAGTCAGGCCGGACTAGCGGGGGGTGCAGATACGCAGTATTTT. It yields the protein CASSQAGLAGGADTQYF.